This T cell receptor beta chain stems from a study of T cell repertoires in cytomegalovirus infection (dated by TCRdb to the late 2010s). Background for the entire study: Donor HLA type was relevant to the analysis, as public TCR beta signatures indicated carriage of CMV infection together with the matching HLA type. On the study overall, not on this receptor specifically: In the ex vivo response, HLA-C-restricted CMV-specific TCR beta clonotypes were dominant, and in two of eight donors the single most frequent clonotype came from this HLA-C-restricted group. Cumulative frequency of public TCR beta family members discriminated carriers of CMV infection plus the relevant HLA type in this cohort and an independent approximately 370-donor cohort.

Sequencing instrument: Illumina HiSeq 1500. The public sequencing data were trimmed at Q25 with fastp and processed into clonotypes with MiXCR by TCRdb, which kept only in-frame beta chains. Entries are consolidated by CDR3 protein sequence, retaining the most common genes and DNA. This sample holds about 260,000 distinct CDR3 sequences; roughly an eighth were observed only once. The top ten constitute 7.5% to 10% of the sample. The sample holds many counts of this clonotype. This clone's antigen is unknown. Base qualities are not provided; no much larger clone lies one nucleotide away. From the germline V gene, CDR1 is MNHNS and CDR2 is SASEGT. The CDR3 sequence holds 13 residues, the cysteine and phenylalanine included. Only the CDR3 portion is preserved as DNA: 39 bases, with reading frame beginning at the first base. V gives up 8 bases and J gives up 0 bases, and the segment between their germline ends measures 10 bases.

The sequence was obtained from a human donor in good health (CMV status not recorded). Some clones in this sample may be carry-over from other donors' samples. The chain employs TRBV6-1 and TRBJ1-1; matching of 5 bases hints at TRBD1 as the D gene. The sequencing sample was made of PBMCs. The CDR3 amino acid sequence is: CASAGDLNTEAFF. The base sequence is TGTGCCAGCGCGGGGGACTTGAACACTGAAGCTTTCTTT.